The TCR beta chain described here comes from a study of shared clonotypes between healthy human individuals. Some clones are missing from TCRdb's copy, which holds only in-frame ones; the method was immunoSEQ multiplex PCR. The table records 450,000 to 650,000 clones, around 77% of them present only once. Germline CDR1 reads MNHEY; CDR2 reads SVGAGI. Trimming removed 2 bases at V and 3 bases at J, with 5 bases between. This CDR3 comprises 12 residues. The receptor was isolated from a middle-aged woman in good health. Some clones in this sample may be carry-over from other donors' samples. Sequenced material: PBMCs. This chain links TRBV6-5 with TRBJ2-7; D gene ambiguous. CDR3 sequence reads: CASSYGVYEQYF. The CDR3 nucleotides read TGTGCCAGCAGTTACGGTGTCTACGAGCAGTACTTC.